The clone carrying this T cell receptor (beta chain) was recorded at least ten times. What it recognizes is unknown. Quantitative barcoded 5'-RACE was used to prepare TCR beta libraries. TCRdb passed the 5' RACE reads through MiXCR, listing each CDR3 protein once. The data show 200,000 to 250,000 distinct CDR3 sequences, with roughly a tenth seen just once and about a fifth held by the top ten. These data originate in a study of CD8 T cells in ankylosing spondylitis. General observations from the study: Matched synovial fluid from ankylosing spondylitis patients was reported to be enriched for disease-linked clones. Disease-linked clones displayed a CD8+ phenotype and appeared relatively rarely in peripheral blood.

The CDR3 covers 16 residues. Trimming took 4 bases from V and 5 from J, leaving 21 bases between them. The germline gives CDR1 SGHRS, CDR2 YFSETQ. The V call is TRBV5-1, the J call TRBJ1-1, with D possibly TRBD1 on 5 matching bases. The specimen was blood, either unsorted or a sorted T cell fraction (not recorded which). This TCR was recovered from a male donor with ankylosing spondylitis or in good health (not recorded which). CDR3 in amino acids: CASSHPPLGGGTEAFF. The CDR3 bases are TGCGCCAGCAGCCATCCTCCCTTGGGGGGAGGGACTGAAGCTTTCTTT.